A selection of T cell receptor beta chains follows, all from one sample in a study of T cells in Graves' hyperthyroidism and ophthalmopathy. Each CDR3 protein gets one entry after TCRdb re-called the multiplex PCR reads with MiXCR. The sample includes fewer than 450,000 distinct CDR3 sequences, approximately 17% seen only once; the top ten take around a third. The material sequenced was blood. Receptors were obtained from a woman aged 30 to 39 with Graves' hyperthyroidism that later progressed to Graves' ophthalmopathy. Each CDR3 is given with its conserved first and last residue. The D gene is left open where the match is weak. The size of a clone is reported for some rows only, either as once, few or many, or as a class for expanded clones.

15	TRBV6-2/TRBV6-3	TRBJ2-7	many	.	TGTGCCAGCAGTTATCGGGCGGTTGGCTCCTACGAGCAGTACTTC	CASSYRAVGSYEQYF
14	TRBV11-2	TRBJ2-2	many	.	TGTGCCAGCATTGGCGGGAAAGGTCCCGGGGAGCTGTTTTTT	CASIGGKGPGELFF
11	TRBV19	TRBJ1-2	few	TRBD1	TGTGCCAGCGGACAGGGTTGGGGCTACACCTTC	CASGQGWGYTF
15	TRBV9	TRBJ2-7	.	TRBD1	TGTGCCAGCAGCCCGTTGGGCAGGGGGCCTTACGAGCAGTACTTC	CASSPLGRGPYEQYF
16	TRBV28	TRBJ1-5	many	.	TGTGCCAGCAGAACTAACCTCGACAGTAGCAATCAGCCCCAGCATTTT	CASRTNLDSSNQPQHF
13	TRBV6-1	TRBJ1-5	many	.	TGTGCCAGCAGGGCAGGGTTCAATCAGCCCCAGCATTTT	CASRAGFNQPQHF
16	TRBV24-1	TRBJ2-5	many	TRBD2	TGTGCCACCAGTGATCGACTAGCGGGAGACCACGAGACCCAGTACTTC	CATSDRLAGDHETQYF
14	TRBV20-1	TRBJ2-7	.	TRBD2	TGCAGTGCTGAGCTAGCGGGAGAAGTCTACGAGCAGTACTTC	CSAELAGEVYEQYF
15	TRBV13	TRBJ2-2	.	.	TGTGCCAGCAGCCCCCCGCAGGACCGAACCGGGGAGCTGTTTTTT	CASSPPQDRTGELFF
13	TRBV7-8	TRBJ2-1	many	.	TGTGCCAGCAGCGCCCGACTAGGTTACGAGCAGTTCTTC	CASSARLGYEQFF
19	TRBV30	TRBJ1-6	.	TRBD1	TGTGCCTGGAGTGCCCGGACAGGGACAATTCGCTCCTATAATTCACCCCTCCACTTT	CAWSARTGTIRSYNSPLHF
15	TRBV6-4	TRBJ2-2	many	TRBD1	TGTGCCAGCAGTGACTCCGGGACAGGCACCGGGGAGCTGTTTTTT	CASSDSGTGTGELFF
16	TRBV19	TRBJ2-7	few	TRBD1	TGTGCCAGTAGTATCTATTCTGGGGACAGGTCCTACGAGCAGTACTTC	CASSIYSGDRSYEQYF
15	TRBV4-1	TRBJ2-7	.	.	TGCGCCAGCAGCCAAGAGGGAAGTTTCTCCTACGAGCAGTACTTC	CASSQEGSFSYEQYF
15	TRBV7-9	TRBJ1-2	.	.	TGTGCCAGCAGCCCAAAGGGGGAGACAAGCTATGGCTACACCTTC	CASSPKGETSYGYTF
13	TRBV13	TRBJ2-7	many	.	TGTGCCAGCAGCTTAGGCCTAACGGGCGAGCAGTACTTC	CASSLGLTGEQYF
15	TRBV20-1	TRBJ1-3	.	.	TGCAGTGCTAGAGACCTGGTGCAGGCTGGAAACACCATATATTTT	CSARDLVQAGNTIYF
13	TRBV28	TRBJ2-1	few	.	TGTGCCAGCAGTTTCGGGCCAGTAAATGAGCAGTTCTTC	CASSFGPVNEQFF
14	TRBV30	TRBJ1-1	many	TRBD1	TGTGCCTGGTGGAGAAGACAGGGAGGGACTGAAGCTTTCTTT	CAWWRRQGGTEAFF
12	TRBV6-1	TRBJ1-1	many	.	TGTGCCAGCAGTCCAAACTTCCTAGAAGCTTTCTTT	CASSPNFLEAFF
12	TRBV20-1	TRBJ1-1	.	.	TGCAGTGCGAGGGTGCTGAACACTGAAGCTTTCTTT	CSARVLNTEAFF